A single T cell receptor (beta chain) is shown here with its context. As yet, its antigen is unknown. This specimen belongs to a study of cytotoxic CD8 clonotypes in ibrutinib-treated CLL. Study-wide background: Researchers reported 11 relapsed/refractory and 15 treatment-naive patients, about 17 of them IGHV unmutated. A median roughly 11 months of treatment, range 6 to 36, preceded the collection of response samples.

Regarding the study as a whole: Higher circulating CD8+ T-cell counts strongly accompanied higher baseline clonality, above age-matched healthy donors.

The assay was immunoSEQ multiplex PCR, and TCRdb's table has in-frame clones only and misses some. The table records about 250,000 clones, around 70% of them present only once. The clonotype comes from a human donor with chronic lymphocytic leukemia. Sequenced material: PBMCs, taken after 24 months of ibrutinib treatment.

The DNA for the CDR3 is TGTGCCAGCAGCTTAGATACGTTCGGGGAAAACATTCAGTACTTC. It yields the protein CASSLDTFGENIQYF. The genes are TRBV7-8 and TRBJ2-4; possibly TRBD2 for D (5 bases). V was pared by 1 base and J by 5 bases, with 12 bases between. This CDR3 region has 15 residues. Germline V gives CDR1 SGHVS, CDR2 FQNEAQ. Full variable domain (rest looked up from reference TRBV7-8 and TRBJ2-4): GAGVSQSPRYKVAKRGQDVALRCDPISGHVSLFWYQQALGQGPEFLTYFQNEAQLDKSGLPSDRFFAERPEGSVSTLKIQRTQQEDSAVYLCASSLDTFGENIQYFGAGTRLSVL.